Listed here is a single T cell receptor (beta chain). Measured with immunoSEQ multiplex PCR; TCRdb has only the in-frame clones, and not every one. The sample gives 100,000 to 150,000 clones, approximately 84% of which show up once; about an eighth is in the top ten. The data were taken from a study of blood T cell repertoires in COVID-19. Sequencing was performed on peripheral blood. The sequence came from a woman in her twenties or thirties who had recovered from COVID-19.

CDR3: CASTRDIQNTEAFF. The CDR3 DNA follows: TGTGCCAGCACAAGGGACATTCAGAACACTGAAGCTTTCTTT. The chain uses TRBV7-9 and TRBJ1-1; a weak D match, TRBD1 (6 bases). Germline V lookup: CDR1 SEHNR, CDR2 FQNEAQ (reference sequence). The V end was cut by 7 bases, the J end by 1 base, with 13 bases between. The CDR3 has 14 residues.